This T cell receptor (beta chain) was recovered during a study of blood T cell repertoires in COVID-19 (dated by TCRdb to the early 2020s). With respect to the entire study: Samples from collaborators originated in the United States, Italy and Spain and spanned both the acute and convalescent phases of COVID-19. The prospective study material was composed of cDNA or gDNA derived from T cells, B-cell-depleted T cells, or PBMCs. Subjects who had been exposed to COVID-19, were actively infected with it, or had recovered from it provided the deeply sampled blood TCRbeta repertoires that made up the dataset. The repertoires were released in a freely available public database meant as a resource for research on the immune response to SARS-CoV-2. The samples were drawn from two sources: the first 160 participants of the ongoing ImmuneRACE study, and 1,200 or so subjects contributed by 6 global collaborators. Sample metadata almost always included a de-identified subject ID, COVID-19 status, age in years and sex. Where available, HLA class I and class II types were taken from metadata supplied by the sample provider and were not determined by assay-based typing.

With respect to this clone: The antigen this receptor binds is unknown. It has no much larger one-base neighbor in the sample; base qualities were not kept.

Looking up the germline V gene yields CDR1 KGHSH and CDR2 LQKENI. The CDR3 contains 15 residues, cysteine and phenylalanine counted. The retained sequence is limited to the CDR3, 45 bases, with the frame set at the first base. The germline V and J ends show losses of 0 bases and 3 bases respectively, and no gene match explains 2 bases of the junction. TCRbeta CDR3 regions were amplified from genomic DNA using the immunoSEQ Assay, a bias-controlled multiplex PCR. For the original study's pipeline: Within the assay, amplification of reference gene primers was used to estimate how many nucleated cells each sample contained. Sequence reads were collapsed and filtered to measure the absolute abundance of every unique TCRbeta CDR3 rearrangement. For each sample, productive Simpson clonality was calculated by taking the square root of Simpson's diversity index across productive rearrangements. Not all clones reach the TCRdb copy of this immuneACCESS table, which keeps in-frame sequences only. Checked studies attribute under half of the gap to unresolved V genes and leave the rest unexplained. The V and J calls and clone size were taken over from that table, and D and trimming were inferred from the DNA. This sample is represented by approximately 180,000 clones; around nine tenths of them were singletons. 0.53% of the sample belongs to the ten largest clones.

The collaborating institutions used their own protocols to collect whole blood in K2EDTA tubes. For TCRbeta analysis, collaborator samples were shipped as frozen whole blood, as isolated PBMCs, or as DNA extracted from either sample type. Study-level results and caveats: Clinical and demographic metadata were provided uncurated, with the amount varying by source and participant.

Here the chain combines TRBV18 and TRBJ1-1, and 9 junction bases match TRBD1. The sample consisted of peripheral blood. The source of this sequence is a man aged 45-65 years with acute or convalescent COVID-19. The nucleotide sequence is given as TGTGCCAGCTCACCACCTAACAGGGGGCACACTGAAGCTTTCTTT. This codes for CASSPPNRGHTEAFF.